Presented here are 9 T cell receptor beta chains from one specimen sequenced in a study of T cell responses to AZD1222 COVID-19 vaccine. Sequencing was performed with immunoSEQ multiplex PCR; in TCRdb, only in-frame clones are kept and a portion is missing. The sample includes some 89,000 clones, about 92% of them seen just once. Sequencing used peripheral blood, obtained on day 0 of AZD1222 vaccination. All receptors derive from an adult in good health.

The chain's CDR3 is CASSPGTGRGYTF. The CDR3 nucleotides are TGTGCCAGCAGCCCTGGGACAGGTCGTGGCTACACCTTC. The chain combines TRBV3-1 (or the pseudogene TRBV3-2) with TRBJ1-2, with TRBD1 matching 8 bases. V was pared by 4 bases and J by 7 bases, with 5 bases of the junction left unmatched. The CDR3 extends over 13 amino acids. CDR1 is LGHDT and CDR2 is YNNKEL in the germline V gene (reference sequence).

V usage is TRBV5-8 and J usage is TRBJ1-1, with 7 bases matching TRBD1. Germline assignment: CDR1 SGHTS and CDR2 YDEGEE. The ends lost 5 bases at V and 5 bases at J; junction bases unmatched: 12. The CDR3 covers 15 residues. The CDR3 is CASRSRQGGKTEAFF. DNA for the CDR3: TGTGCCAGCAGGTCTCGACAGGGAGGAAAGACTGAAGCTTTCTTT.

The chain recombines TRBV5-4 with TRBJ1-2; weak D call: TRBD1 (5 bases). This CDR3 has 14 residues. The V gene's germline CDR1 is SGHNT and CDR2 YYREEE (reference sequence). V was shortened by 0 bases and J by 6 bases, with 12 bases between the two germline ends. The CDR3 region has the DNA TGTGCCAGCAGCTTGGGCGGGGCGGTTAATGGCTACACCTTC. It specifies CASSLGGAVNGYTF. Full variable domain (outside the CDR3, taken from reference TRBV5-4 and TRBJ1-2): ETGVTQSPTHLIKTRGQQVTLRCSSQSGHNTVSWYQQALGQGPQFIFQYYREEENGRGNFPPRFSGLQFPNYSSELNVNALELDDSALYLCASSLGGAVNGYTFGSGTRLTVV.

The chain uses TRBV2 and TRBJ2-3, with D possibly matching TRBD2 (6 bases). The V gene's germline CDR1 is SNHLY and CDR2 FYNNEI. The ends were cut back, 6 bases at V and 2 bases at J, with 9 bases in the middle. The CDR3 covers 13 residues. The CDR3: CASRGTPTDTQYF. CDR3 coding DNA: TGTGCCAGCAGAGGGACTCCCACAGATACGCAGTATTTT.

The chain uses TRBV10-2 and TRBJ1-2, with D hard to call. Trimming cost V 2 bases and J 5 bases, with 9 bases left between them. CDR3 length equals 13 residues. The germline gives CDR1 WSHSY, CDR2 SAAADI. CDR3 coding DNA: TGCGCCAGCAGTGAGGGGAGGTGGTATGGCTACACCTTC. Translation: CASSEGRWYGYTF.

The rearrangement joins TRBV3-1 (or the pseudogene TRBV3-2) to TRBJ2-5; no reliable D call. The germline V and J ends were trimmed by 8 bases and 2 bases, with 9 bases remaining between them. CDR1 is LGHDT, CDR2 YNNKEL, per germline (reference sequence). The CDR3 has 12 residues. CDR3 nucleotide sequence: TGTGCCAGCGGCAGAAAACAAGAGACCCAGTACTTC. Its translation is CASGRKQETQYF.

The chain links TRBV4-2 to TRBJ1-2; a weak D match, TRBD1 (5 bases). Germline V gene data show CDR1 as LGHNA and CDR2 as YNFKEQ. Trimming cost V 0 bases and J 3 bases, with 8 bases left between them. The CDR3 has 14 amino acids. CDR3 bases: TGTGCCAGCAGCCAAGATCTCAGGGACTATGGCTACACCTTC. Translating it yields CASSQDLRDYGYTF.

V and J are TRBV7-3 and TRBJ2-2; TRBD2 matches at 7 bases. Trimming took 5 bases from V and 7 from J; bases not matched to a gene: 13. This CDR3 has 16 residues. From germline, CDR1 is SGHTA and CDR2 FQGTGA. CDR3 sequence: CASSQGASGSGGELFF. The CDR3 DNA reads as TGTGCCAGCAGCCAGGGCGCTAGCGGATCGGGCGGGGAGCTGTTTTTT.

This chain uses TRBV7-2 with TRBJ1-3; a possible D gene is TRBD1 (6 bases). There are 16 residues in the CDR3. Germline V gene lookup returns CDR1 SGHTA and CDR2 FQGNSA. V was clipped by 5 bases and J by 0 bases, with 14 bases between them. DNA of the CDR3: TGTGCCAGCAGCCCGCGGGGGCGGTTCTCTGGAAACACCATATATTTT. It is translated as CASSPRGRFSGNTIYF.